The present entry profiles one T cell receptor (beta chain) with its context. This sample is drawn from a study of blood T cell repertoires in COVID-19. Study information: Acute-phase and convalescent COVID-19 samples originated in the United States, Italy and Spain.

Here immunoSEQ multiplex PCR was the method, and the copy in TCRdb shows in-frame clones only, minus some. The repertoire has hundreds of thousands of clones, almost 90% of them found once; the top ten carry approximately 7.3%. The CDR3 is made up of 15 amino acids. V shed 6 bases, J shed 6 bases, and the junction held 11 bases outside the gene matches. Germline V lookup: CDR1 SNHLY, CDR2 FYNNEI. The chain couples TRBV2 to TRBJ2-7; 10 nucleotides line up with TRBD1. This TCR derives from a woman in her seventies with COVID-19, enrolled during active disease. Specimen: peripheral blood. For the CDR3, the DNA is TGTGCCAGCAGCGGTATAGGACAGGGGGAATCCGAGCAGTACTTC. It is translated as CASSGIGQGESEQYF.